This T cell receptor (beta chain) is from a study of control samples from healthy donors and cancer patients. Germline V gene lookup returns CDR1 SSHAT and CDR2 FNYEAQ (reference sequence). The CDR3 loop spans 18 amino acids. A word on this clone: The germline gene is not matched at one end of the junction; a read error may be the cause.

Only in-frame clones appear in the TCRdb table, and some are missing; sequencing was by immunoSEQ multiplex PCR. Among 100,000 to 120,000 clones listed, 85% to 90% were seen once. The chain employs TRBV7-7 and TRBJ1-3; D unresolved. The material sequenced was PBMCs. The TCR originated in an older woman with lung cancer. The CDR3 loop is CASSLGNGVLISGNTIYF. The CDR3 DNA reads as TGTGCTAGCAGCTTAGGAAACGGGGTTCTTATCTCTGGAAACACCATATATTTT.